The sequence of this TCR beta chain was determined in a study of breast tumors, draining lymph nodes, adjacent tissues. Findings and caveats of the study: The lymph node origin of tumor T cells was framed as consistent with a hypothesis, not demonstrated.

TCRdb independently ran MiXCR on the multiplex PCR reads; one entry per CDR3 protein. The sample carries roughly 220,000 distinct CDR3 sequences, under 35% recorded once. This clonotype was seen a handful of times. Its target is unknown. Samples came from axillary lymph nodes draining the breast cancer. Germline CDR1 is SGHNT and CDR2 is YYREEE (reference sequence). The CDR3 runs 16 residues. V was cut by 2 bases and J by 1 base, with 13 bases left in between. The gene calls are TRBV5-4 and TRBJ2-1; D might be TRBD1 or TRBD2, each matching 6 bases. The sample taken for sequencing was axillary lymph node tissue. The source of this sequence is a female donor with breast cancer. Some clones in this sample may be carry-over from other donors' samples. CDR3 DNA: TGTGCCAGCAGCTTTTCCCTAGGGGGGTCCTACAATGAGCAGTTCTTC. Translating it yields CASSFSLGGSYNEQFF. Supplemented by reference TRBV5-4 and TRBJ2-1, the full variable domain reads ETGVTQSPTHLIKTRGQQVTLRCSSQSGHNTVSWYQQALGQGPQFIFQYYREEENGRGNFPPRFSGLQFPNYSSELNVNALELDDSALYLCASSFSLGGSYNEQFFGPGTRLTVL.